This TCR beta chain was sequenced for a study of shared clonotypes between healthy human individuals. Every one of the donors was a Caucasian adult that lived in Nashville, Tennessee. The genomic DNA of each subset was split evenly across several immunoSEQ plates. Replicate PCRs from sorted subsets contained approximately 220 ng DNA, which is 31,000 or so T cell genomes. Some clones are missing from TCRdb's copy, which holds only in-frame ones; the method was immunoSEQ multiplex PCR. This table holds roughly 2.2 million clones, 85% to 95% found once. Germline V lookup: CDR1 LNHNV, CDR2 YYDKDF (reference sequence). The CDR3 consists of 15 residues. V was shortened by 3 bases and J by 3 bases, with 12 bases between the two germline ends.

The sample was naive CD4+ T cells from PBMCs. Subset specified: CD45RA+ positively selected. The source is a man between 18 and 29 years old in good health. Some clones in this sample may be carry-over from other donors' samples. The chain combines TRBV15 with TRBJ2-1; possible D gene TRBD1, 6 bases. The CDR3 region has the DNA TGTGCCACCAGCAGTGTTTTAGGGGGCTACAATGAGCAGTTCTTC. As protein: CATSSVLGGYNEQFF.